This is a list of T cell receptor beta chains from one sample in a study of molecular identifiers for immune sequencing clone quantification. TCRdb redid the calling of the PCR reads with MiXCR, one entry per CDR3 protein. This table has about half a million distinct CDR3 sequences, roughly 25% appearing once. Sequencing was performed on naive CD8+ T cells from blood, with Jurkat cell RNA spiked in. Receptors were obtained from a human donor in good health. Some libraries in this study had Jurkat cell RNA spiked in. Both conserved end residues are part of each CDR3. The D gene is left open where the match is weak. The size entry is marked missing in some rows and otherwise reads once, few, many or a size class.

D,size,J,V,DNA,CDR3
TRBD1,-,TRBJ2-7,TRBV7-9,TGTGCCAGCAGCACCCCTGACAGGGGGCCTGCCGAGCAGTACTTC,CASSTPDRGPAEQYF
-,many,TRBJ2-1,TRBV6-6,TGTGCCAGCAGTTACCCGTACCGGGTCGCCGAGGAGCAGTTCTTC,CASSYPYRVAEEQFF
TRBD1,-,TRBJ2-1,TRBV24-1,TGTGCCACCTTGGACAGGGATGGGGATGAGCAGTTCTTC,CATLDRDGDEQFF
-,-,TRBJ2-7,TRBV7-9,TGTGCCAGCAGCCCACAGGCGGGGTCATCCTACGAGCAGTACTTC,CASSPQAGSSYEQYF
TRBD2,many,TRBJ2-2,TRBV9,TGTGCCAGCAGCGGAACAGGGGGCTTGACTAGCGGGAGCAATACCGGGGAGCTGTTTTTT,CASSGTGGLTSGSNTGELFF
-,-,TRBJ1-2,TRBV20-1,TGCAGTGCCGGATCCGGAGGTTACTATGGCTACACCTTC,CSAGSGGYYGYTF
-,few,TRBJ1-3,TRBV4-1,TGCGCCAGCAGCCTAACCCTGCCGGGATCAGGAAACACCATATATTTT,CASSLTLPGSGNTIYF
-,-,TRBJ2-7,TRBV6-6,TGTGCCAGCAGATCGGGGTATTCCTACGAGCAGTACTTC,CASRSGYSYEQYF
-,-,TRBJ2-5,TRBV28,TGTGCCAGCAGCCCCGCGGGGGCGGGGGAGACCCAGTACTTC,CASSPAGAGETQYF
TRBD2,-,TRBJ2-7,TRBV14,TGTGCCAGCAGCCAAGAAAAGGTCTTTAGCGGGAGGACGAACGAGCAGTACTTC,CASSQEKVFSGRTNEQYF
TRBD1,-,TRBJ2-7,TRBV20-1,TGCAGTGCTAGGTCACGGGACAGGGGGTACGAGCAGTACTTC,CSARSRDRGYEQYF
-,-,TRBJ1-3,TRBV11-3,TGTGCCAGCAGCTTAGAGAGCCCGGCGGGCTCTGGAAACACCATATATTTT,CASSLESPAGSGNTIYF
TRBD2,few,TRBJ2-1,TRBV18,TGTGCCAGCTCACCACTAGGGACTAGCGGAAACAATGAGCAGTTCTTC,CASSPLGTSGNNEQFF
-,few,TRBJ1-1,TRBV27,TGTGCCAGCAGTCTGCTGGGGCCCAGCACTGAAGCTTTCTTT,CASSLLGPSTEAFF
TRBD1,many,TRBJ2-3,TRBV5-4,TGTGCCAGCAGCTTGGGACAGGGGGCTGGAACAGATACGCAGTATTTT,CASSLGQGAGTDTQYF
-,-,TRBJ1-2,TRBV12-3/TRBV12-4,TGTGCCAGCAGTACCGGGACTGATGGCTACACCTTC,CASSTGTDGYTF
-,few,TRBJ2-1,TRBV25-1,TGTGCCAGCAGTGAATCGAGGGATGAGCAGTTCTTC,CASSESRDEQFF
-,many,TRBJ2-3,TRBV12-3/TRBV12-4,TGTGCCAGCAGTTTTCAGGGCGGATCAGATACGCAGTATTTT,CASSFQGGSDTQYF
-,-,TRBJ2-7,TRBV28,TGTGCCAGCAGTCCTCCCTTGGCGGGAATCATCTTC,CASSPPLAGIIF
TRBD1,-,TRBJ2-7,TRBV3-1,TGTGCCAGCAGTGGGGGGGGACAGGGGCCCTACGAGCAGTACTTC,CASSGGGQGPYEQYF
-,-,TRBJ2-1,TRBV4-3,TGCGCCAGCAGCCAAGGCCGGGGAAGCTCCTACAATGAGCAGTTCTTC,CASSQGRGSSYNEQFF
TRBD1,many,TRBJ1-1,TRBV3-1,TGTGCCAGCAGCCAAGATCCGACAGGGTCTATGAACACTGAAGCTTTCTTT,CASSQDPTGSMNTEAFF
-,-,TRBJ2-7,TRBV29-1,TGCAGCGTTTACAGGAGGTGCGAGCAGTACTTC,CSVYRRCEQYF
TRBD1,-,TRBJ1-1,TRBV7-9,TGTGCCAGCGACGTGGGACAGCTTAACACTGAAGCTTTCTTT,CASDVGQLNTEAFF